These T cell receptor beta chains were read from a single sample in a study of T cells after posttransplantation cyclophosphamide. Profiled with immunoSEQ multiplex PCR; TCRdb holds only in-frame clones, not every one. The sample consists of 9,500 to 15,000 clones, about 81% of them appearing once. The sequences come from PBMCs, collected less than 400 days after allogeneic stem cell transplant with calcineurin inhibitor and methotrexate. These receptors were collected from a male patient in his 30s who received an allogeneic stem cell transplant from an unrelated donor, was CMV-positive, and had acute GVHD only. Some T cells may trace back to the graft donor. CDR3s include the opening cysteine and the closing phenylalanine or tryptophan. The D gene is left open where the match is weak. Not every row has a clone size; where given, it reads once, few, many or a size class.

abundance,d_gene,v_gene,j_gene,CDR3nt,CDR3aa
-,TRBD1,TRBV7-9,TRBJ1-3,TGTGCCAGCAGCTCCCCGACAGGGACACGAAACACCATATATTTT,CASSSPTGTRNTIYF
-,-,TRBV5-1,TRBJ2-2,TGCGCCAGCAGCCCTCAACCAGTCGGGGAGCTGTTTTTT,CASSPQPVGELFF
-,TRBD1,TRBV7-6,TRBJ2-7,TGTGCCAGCAGCTTAGGGACAGGGGTGTTTTACGAGCAGTACTTC,CASSLGTGVFYEQYF
-,-,TRBV27,TRBJ2-6,TGTGCCAGCAGTTTCGGGGGTGGCTCTGGGGCCAACGTCCTGACTTTC,CASSFGGGSGANVLTF
-,TRBD2,TRBV6-6,TRBJ2-5,TGTGCCAGCAGTTACCTGGGACTAGCGGGAGAGACCCAGTACTTC,CASSYLGLAGETQYF
-,-,TRBV6-1,TRBJ1-2,TGTGCCAGCAGTGAGCAGGCAGGCTATGGCTACACCTTC,CASSEQAGYGYTF
-,-,TRBV2,TRBJ2-3,TGTGCCAGCACTATGGAGGCAGATACGCAGTATTTT,CASTMEADTQYF
-,-,TRBV5-1,TRBJ2-2,TGCGCCAGCAGCCCGACATTGGCCGGGGAGCTGTTTTTT,CASSPTLAGELFF
-,TRBD2,TRBV12-5,TRBJ2-7,TGTGCTAGTGGCGGGCGACAAACTAGCGGGGGGTACGAGCAGTACTTC,CASGGRQTSGGYEQYF
few,TRBD1,TRBV5-1,TRBJ2-7,TGCGCCAGCAGCCCGGGACAGGGGGTTTCCTACGAGCAGTACTTC,CASSPGQGVSYEQYF
few,TRBD1,TRBV2,TRBJ2-7,TGTGCCAGCAAATACCGTCCGGGACAGGGTATGCACGAGCAGTACTTC,CASKYRPGQGMHEQYF
-,TRBD2,TRBV6-6,TRBJ2-1,TGTGCCAGCACCAGGACTAGCGGGGGTTACAATGAGCAGTTCTTC,CASTRTSGGYNEQFF
-,-,TRBV4-3,TRBJ1-6,TGCGCCAGCAGCCAAGAGGGCAGCTCCTATAATTCACCCCTCCACTTT,CASSQEGSSYNSPLHF
-,TRBD2,TRBV4-2,TRBJ2-2,TGTGCCAGCAGCCAAGAGCGGGAGGGCCGCACCGGGGAGCTGTTTTTT,CASSQEREGRTGELFF
-,-,TRBV29-1,TRBJ1-2,TGCAGCGCCCCGGGGGGCTCTAACTATGGCTACACCTTC,CSAPGGSNYGYTF
few,TRBD2,TRBV5-1,TRBJ2-1,TGCGCCAGCAGCTTAATGGCTAGCGGGAGGGTCACGGATGAGCAGTTCTTC,CASSLMASGRVTDEQFF
few,-,TRBV30,TRBJ1-1,TGTGCCTGGAGCCCTCTGGCGGGAAGAGCTTTCTTT,CAWSPLAGRAFF
-,-,TRBV27,TRBJ2-7,TGTGCCAGCAGTTTCAGGGCAGAGTACGAGCAGTACTTC,CASSFRAEYEQYF
-,TRBD2,TRBV13,TRBJ2-1,TGTGCCAGCAGCCCACCGGGACTAGTGGCCTACAATGAGCAGTTCTTC,CASSPPGLVAYNEQFF
-,-,TRBV6-5,TRBJ1-2,TGTGCCAGCAGTTCAACAGGGTTCTATGGCTACACCTTC,CASSSTGFYGYTF
-,TRBD1,TRBV7-9,TRBJ1-1,TGTGCCAGCAGCTTACGGGACAGGGTAAACACTGAAGCTTTCTTT,CASSLRDRVNTEAFF
-,-,TRBV18,TRBJ2-1,TGTGCCAGCTCACCATTCCAATCAGAATTTTCCAATGAGCAGTTCTTC,CASSPFQSEFSNEQFF
-,-,TRBV4-3,TRBJ2-7,TGCGCCAGCAGCCAAGATCAGGGGTATTACGAGCAGTACTTC,CASSQDQGYYEQYF
-,TRBD2,TRBV7-3,TRBJ2-2,TGTGCCAGCAGCCCGGGACTAGCGCAGCCCGGGGAGCTGTTTTTT,CASSPGLAQPGELFF
once,TRBD2,TRBV5-1,TRBJ2-1,TGCGCCAGCAGCTGGACGGGACTAGCGGCACCCGAGCAGTTCTTC,CASSWTGLAAPEQFF
-,TRBD1,TRBV9,TRBJ1-1,TGTGCCAGCAGCGTAGTGGGACAGACAAACACTGAAGCTTTCTTT,CASSVVGQTNTEAFF
few,-,TRBV30,TRBJ1-3,TGTGCCTGGAGCGGAGGGAATCCGGGAAACACCATATATTTT,CAWSGGNPGNTIYF
once,TRBD2,TRBV13,TRBJ2-7,TGTGCCAGCAGCTACCCTAGCGGGGGATTGTACGAGCAGTACTTC,CASSYPSGGLYEQYF
-,TRBD1,TRBV5-4,TRBJ1-5,TGTGCCAGCAGCTTCCTACGGACAGGGGCCACCCTTAGCAATCAGCCCCAGCATTTT,CASSFLRTGATLSNQPQHF
once,TRBD1,TRBV27,TRBJ2-7,TGTGCCAGCAGTATTAACGGACAGGGCCCGAGGTTGGGTTACGAGCAGTACTTC,CASSINGQGPRLGYEQYF
-,TRBD1,TRBV5-4,TRBJ1-3,TGTGCCAGCAGCTTGGACGGGACAGTCTCTGGAAACACCATATATTTT,CASSLDGTVSGNTIYF
once,TRBD2,TRBV5-1,TRBJ2-7,TGCGCCAGCAGCCGAGGGACTAGCGGGAGCCAGAACGAGCAGTACTTC,CASSRGTSGSQNEQYF
-,-,TRBV4-1,TRBJ1-1,TGCGCCAGCAGCCATTCAGGGGAAGGAGACACTGAAGCTTTCTTT,CASSHSGEGDTEAFF
-,TRBD1,TRBV7-2,TRBJ2-7,TGTGCCAGCAGACAGGGGGCGAAGTACGAGCAGTACTTC,CASRQGAKYEQYF
-,TRBD1,TRBV5-1,TRBJ2-5,TGCGCCAGCAGCCAGGACAGGGGCAGACTGGGGGAGACCCAGTACTTC,CASSQDRGRLGETQYF
-,-,TRBV4-2,TRBJ2-7,TGTGCCAGCAGCCAAGTTGCAGCGTCCTACGAGCAGTACTTC,CASSQVAASYEQYF
-,-,TRBV19,TRBJ2-1,TGTGCCAGTAGTTTCCTTACTAGCTCCTACAATGAGCAGTTCTTC,CASSFLTSSYNEQFF
-,TRBD1,TRBV2,TRBJ1-6,TGTGCCAGCACCTATCCGACAGGGAGTGAATCACCCCTCCACTTT,CASTYPTGSESPLHF
-,-,TRBV4-1,TRBJ1-4,TGCGCCAGCAGCCAAGGACGCAGGGCTCAGAATGAAAAACTGTTTTTT,CASSQGRRAQNEKLFF
-,-,TRBV18,TRBJ1-3,TGTGCCAGCTCACCGCCGGGAGGCGAGAGCTCTGGAAACACCATATATTTT,CASSPPGGESSGNTIYF
-,TRBD1,TRBV2,TRBJ1-3,TGTGCCAGCGGGACAGGGAAGGGAACTGGAAACACCATATATTTT,CASGTGKGTGNTIYF
-,-,TRBV5-1,TRBJ1-1,TGCGCCAGCAGCTTAGGGAGTGGGAATGAAGCTTTCTTT,CASSLGSGNEAFF
-,TRBD1,TRBV7-2,TRBJ1-6,TGTGCCAGCAGTTTGCATCGGACAGGGAGTAATTCACCCCTCCACTTT,CASSLHRTGSNSPLHF
once,TRBD1,TRBV4-1,TRBJ1-2,TGCGCCAGCAGCCAAGTTAACAGGGGGGGAATCTATGGCTACACCTTC,CASSQVNRGGIYGYTF
-,-,TRBV6-5,TRBJ2-6,TGTGCCAGCAGGGCTGGGGGCCGTGGGGCCAACGTCCTGACTTTC,CASRAGGRGANVLTF
-,-,TRBV9,TRBJ2-3,TGTGCCAGCAGGGCAGGGAACACAGATACGCAGTATTTT,CASRAGNTDTQYF
-,-,TRBV13,TRBJ1-1,TGTGCCAGCAGCTTAGGATACGGGACTGACACTGAAGCTTTCTTT,CASSLGYGTDTEAFF
-,TRBD1,TRBV6-5,TRBJ1-2,TGTGCCAGCAGGAACACAGGGGACGGCTACACCTTC,CASRNTGDGYTF
-,TRBD2,TRBV6-5,TRBJ2-1,TGTGCCAGCAGTTACCAGGGTATAGCGGGAGATGAGCAGTTCTTC,CASSYQGIAGDEQFF
-,-,TRBV19,TRBJ2-7,TGTGCCAGTAGTACCGAACTAGCTGCTTCCTACGAGCAGTACTTC,CASSTELAASYEQYF
-,TRBD2,TRBV6-5,TRBJ2-7,TGTGCCAGCAGGGTACTAGCGGGTACCTCCTACGAGCAGTACTTC,CASRVLAGTSYEQYF
-,TRBD2,TRBV2,TRBJ2-7,TGTGCCAGCAGTGGGACTAGCGGATACGAGCAGTACTTC,CASSGTSGYEQYF
-,-,TRBV19,TRBJ1-5,TGTGCCAGTAGTATAGAATCCAGGGGTCAGCCCCAGCATTTT,CASSIESRGQPQHF
-,TRBD2,TRBV30,TRBJ2-5,TGTGCCTGGACCCCGGGACTAGCGGGAGGGAGGTACCAAGAGACCCAGTACTTC,CAWTPGLAGGRYQETQYF
-,TRBD2,TRBV29-1,TRBJ2-7,TGCAGCGTTGAATCTAGGAGCGGGGGTAACGAGCAGTACTTC,CSVESRSGGNEQYF
-,TRBD1,TRBV4-1,TRBJ1-4,TGCGCCAGCAGCCAATCCCGCCAGGGGGCTAAGGAAAAACTGTTTTTT,CASSQSRQGAKEKLFF
-,TRBD1,TRBV5-4,TRBJ1-1,TGTGCCAGCAGCACGACAGGGCTGAACACTGAAGCTTTCTTT,CASSTTGLNTEAFF
-,-,TRBV27,TRBJ2-3,TGTGCCAGCAGTCCCTGGGGGGCAGGGGGTAACACAGATACGCAGTATTTT,CASSPWGAGGNTDTQYF
-,-,TRBV11-2,TRBJ1-5,TGTGCCAGCAGCTTAGATCGGGTGAGGGGCAATCAGCCCCAGCATTTT,CASSLDRVRGNQPQHF